Here is one T cell receptor (beta chain) with its context. This receptor's antigen is unknown. The record has no base qualities; no much larger clone is one base away. The entry originates in a study of T-cell memory formation after mild COVID-19 (dated by TCRdb to about 2021). General notes on the study: Most TCR sequence clusters were specific to one of the two donors. Longitudinal TCRalpha and TCRbeta repertoire sequencing tracked T-cell clones expanding and contracting after mild COVID-19 in a couple of donors. Two young, previously healthy adult volunteers, one female and one male, were included in the cohort. What the authors observed across the whole study: Some responding clones were found in pre-infection memory, which suggests that pre-existing cross-reactive memory T cells took part in the SARS-CoV-2 response. Clones contracting from day 15 to 85 had balanced CD4/CD8 phenotypes, while a second wave expanding from day 15 to 37 was biased towards CD4+. SARS-CoV-2 specificity of the second-wave clones peaking on day 37 was not confirmed. Contracting CD4+ clones were found mainly in CM and EM memory subsets, while CD8+ clones were enriched in EMRA. The study included only a couple of mild cases, and larger cohorts that include severe cases with pre-infection samples were judged to be necessary.

The germline V and J ends show losses of 5 bases and 7 bases respectively, and no gene match explains 10 bases of the junction. Reading the germline V gene gives CDR1 MNHEY and CDR2 SVGAGI. The CDR3 goes from the cysteine to the phenylalanine over 15 residues. Of the read, only the CDR3 DNA is kept; its 45 bases are in frame from base 1. Ficoll-Paque density gradient centrifugation was used to isolate PBMCs. The sequencing machine was an Illumina NovaSeq 6000. Using 5'RACE with constant-segment primers, TCRalpha and TCRbeta cDNA libraries were constructed, with sample barcodes and unique molecular identifiers added in the process. RNA was extracted from every sample with Trizol reagent. Libraries were amplified in two PCR steps, with a second sample barcode and Illumina TruSeq adapters added in the second step. Sequencing of libraries was performed on an Illumina NovaSeq with 2 x 150 bp paired-end reads. Per the authors' processing: With migec v1.2.7, reads were demultiplexed and then collapsed into UMI-guided consensus sequences. Using mixcr v2.1.11, UMI consensuses were aligned to TRA and TRB V and J templates and then assembled into clonotypes. A clonotype was counted as expanded or contracted only if both edgeR and NoisET called the change significant, with noise models trained on biological replicates. edgeR calls used a false discovery rate-adjusted p below 0.01 and a log2 fold-change threshold of 1. As an exploratory analysis of dynamics, max-normalized trajectories of the 1000 most abundant clonotypes were examined by PCA with hierarchical clustering. Separately sequenced CD4+ and CD8+ repertoires were used to assign a CD4 or CD8 phenotype to each responding clone. In TCRdb, the public reads were trimmed at Q25 with fastp and aligned with MiXCR, with productive beta chains retained. CDR3 protein duplicates are merged, each entry listing the most common genes and DNA. The V and J calls here are based on TCRdb, not the publication. The sample contains under 300,000 distinct CDR3 sequences, around a tenth of them found a single time. The top ten hold 22% of the sample.

The rearrangement joined TRBV6-5 to TRBJ1-4; 7 central bases correspond to TRBD1. This sequence originates from a man in his late teens or twenties who had mild COVID-19 (a few samples of this study predate the infection). The sample titles of this study are shuffled in the database, so cell type and time point are left out; the donor was told from shared clones. Sequenced: PBMCs or a T cell subset sorted from them (not recorded which). This receptor carries the CDR3 CASSRHRGISEKLFF. The nucleotides are TGTGCCAGCAGTCGACACAGGGGTATAAGTGAAAAACTGTTTTTT.